The clone carrying this T cell receptor beta chain was seen more than once but under ten times. Its specificity is unknown. The CDR3 contains 13 residues. Germline V CDR1 and CDR2: MGHRA, YSYEKL. The source of the sample is a study of identical twins. Study observations and caveats: Memory repertoires showed no such pattern, whereas abundant cord blood beta clonotypes carried fewer insertions. Cross-sectional statistical analysis, not tracking of the same donors, underpinned the conclusions.

One entry per CDR3 protein results from TCRdb running MiXCR on the 5' RACE reads. Among hundreds of thousands of distinct CDR3 sequences, 11% to 15% were seen once, and the ten largest hold 8.8%. V gene TRBV4-1 combines with J gene TRBJ2-1; TRBD2 agrees at 7 bases. Material: memory (CD45RO+) T cells sorted from blood. The receptor was isolated from a woman under 30 in good health. The DNA of the CDR3 is TGCGCTATCGGCGGGAGCTCCTACAATGAGCAGTTCTTC. Encoded protein: CAIGGSSYNEQFF.